The rows below give T cell receptor beta chains drawn from one sample of a study of shared clonotypes between healthy human individuals. Profiling relied on immunoSEQ multiplex PCR, and the TCRdb table lists in-frame clones only, not all of them. The sample lists approximately 2,000,000 clones; about nine tenths were seen once. The sequencing input was naive CD4+ T cells from PBMCs. The source is a man between 18 and 35 years old in good health. Some clones in this sample may be carry-over from other donors' samples. The conserved cysteine and the conserved F or W are not part of the CDR3 here.

j_call cdr3_length v_call cdr3_aa
TRBJ2-5 11 TRBV5-1 ASTTGGQETQY
TRBJ2-7 13 TRBV5-1 ASSNGTSSAYEQY
TRBJ1-2 14 TRBV5-1 ASSLATAEANYGYT
TRBJ2-3 11 TRBV10-3 AISESRGNTQY
TRBJ2-1 10 TRBV6-1 ASSESYNEQF
TRBJ2-1 10 TRBV5-4 AGRTSGNEQF
TRBJ2-6 15 TRBV6-1 ASGGEYSGAGANVLT
TRBJ1-5 13 TRBV5-6 ASSLAGSRNQPQH
TRBJ1-1 13 TRBV2 ASRAGQGASGEAF
TRBJ2-1 12 TRBV10-3 AIHGAGVYNEQF
TRBJ1-5 14 TRBV5-1 ASSLGDREGNQPQH
TRBJ1-1 12 TRBV7-6 ASSLEYGSTEAF
TRBJ2-7 13 TRBV6-1 ASSEFGGLDYEQY
TRBJ2-1 12 TRBV7-8 ASGGWVAYNEQF
TRBJ1-2 13 TRBV9 ASTIGTGTNYGYT
TRBJ2-3 15 TRBV27 ASSFLGAGTGPDTQY
TRBJ2-5 12 TRBV9 ASGRRTDQETQY
TRBJ1-3 13 TRBV5-6 ASSFDRTPGNTIY
TRBJ1-2 14 TRBV10-3 AISEYGTAETYGYT
TRBJ1-1 9 TRBV5-1 ASLSNTEAF
TRBJ2-5 15 TRBV9 ASSVGVSGSAQETQY
TRBJ2-1 12 TRBV7-2 ASTMAGGTHEQF
TRBJ2-7 13 TRBV5-1 ASNQGSAGGLEQY
TRBJ2-7 14 TRBV6-5 ASSYSSSGRGYEQY
TRBJ2-5 12 TRBV7-3 ASSYLGLGETQY
TRBJ1-2 13 TRBV6-6 ASSYEGRGVVGYT